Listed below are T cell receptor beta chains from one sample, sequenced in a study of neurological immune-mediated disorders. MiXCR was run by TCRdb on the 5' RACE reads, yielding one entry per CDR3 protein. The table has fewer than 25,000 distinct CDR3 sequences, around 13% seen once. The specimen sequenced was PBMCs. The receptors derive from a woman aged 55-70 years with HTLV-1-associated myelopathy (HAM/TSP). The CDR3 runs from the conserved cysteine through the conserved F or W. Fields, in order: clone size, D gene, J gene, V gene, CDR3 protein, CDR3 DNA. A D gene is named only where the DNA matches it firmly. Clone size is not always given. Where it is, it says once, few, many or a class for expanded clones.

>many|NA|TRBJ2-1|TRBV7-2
CASSFAGARDEQFF
TGTGCCAGCAGCTTCGCAGGGGCTCGGGATGAGCAGTTCTTC
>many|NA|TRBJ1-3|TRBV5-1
CASSLVSLGSSGNTIYF
TGCGCCAGCAGCTTGGTGAGTCTTGGGTCGTCTGGAAACACCATATATTTT
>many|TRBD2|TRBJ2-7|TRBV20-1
CSARDLRLAATYEQYF
TGCAGTGCTAGAGATCTACGACTAGCGGCCACCTACGAGCAGTACTTC
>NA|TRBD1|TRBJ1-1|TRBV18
CASSPEGAGLDTEAFF
TGTGCCAGCTCACCGGAGGGGGCAGGGTTGGACACTGAAGCTTTCTTT
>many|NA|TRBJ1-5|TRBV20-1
CSARGLSGRLNQPQHF
TGCAGTGCTAGAGGGCTGTCAGGGAGATTAAATCAGCCCCAGCATTTT
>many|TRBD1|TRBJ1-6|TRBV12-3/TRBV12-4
CASSSLPGQGYSPLHF
TGTGCCAGCAGTTCCCTACCGGGACAGGGTTATTCACCCCTCCACTTT
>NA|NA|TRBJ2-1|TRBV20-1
CSARQDSYNEQFF
TGCAGTGCTAGGCAGGACAGCTACAATGAGCAGTTCTTC
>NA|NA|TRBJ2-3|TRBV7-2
CASSLLQSLDTQYF
TGTGCCAGCAGCTTATTACAGAGCTTAGATACGCAGTATTTT
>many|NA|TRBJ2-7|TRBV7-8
CASSLGANGYEQYF
TGTGCCAGCAGCTTAGGGGCGAATGGGTACGAGCAGTACTTC
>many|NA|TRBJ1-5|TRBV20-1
CSARVAVIYQPQHF
TGCAGTGCTAGAGTTGCCGTCATCTATCAGCCCCAGCATTTT
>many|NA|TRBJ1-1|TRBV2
CASSAYTEAFF
TGTGCCAGCAGCGCATACACTGAAGCTTTCTTT
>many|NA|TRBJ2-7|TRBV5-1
CASSSGIYEQYF
TGCGCCAGCAGTTCCGGGATCTACGAGCAGTACTTC
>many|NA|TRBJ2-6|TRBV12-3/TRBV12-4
CASTRNGANVLTF
TGTGCCAGCACCCGAAATGGGGCCAACGTCCTGACTTTC
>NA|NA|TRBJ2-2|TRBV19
CATTQDSRTGELFF
TGTGCCACCACCCAGGACAGCCGCACCGGGGAGCTGTTTTTT
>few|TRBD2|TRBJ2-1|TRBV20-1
CSARDRLAGRYNEQFF
TGCAGTGCTAGAGATCGGCTAGCGGGGCGTTACAATGAGCAGTTCTTC
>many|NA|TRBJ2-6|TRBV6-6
CASRGSGANVLTF
TGTGCCAGCAGGGGCTCCGGGGCCAACGTCCTGACTTTC
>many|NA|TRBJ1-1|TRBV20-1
CSARVALRKSDEAFF
TGCAGTGCTAGAGTGGCTCTCCGGAAATCTGATGAAGCTTTCTTT
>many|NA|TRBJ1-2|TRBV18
CASSPDPTRGSYGYTF
TGTGCCAGCTCACCGGACCCCACCAGGGGAAGCTATGGCTACACCTTC
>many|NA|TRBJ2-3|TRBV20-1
CSAPPNEAFGTDTQYF
TGCAGTGCTCCGCCGAACGAGGCTTTTGGCACAGATACGCAGTATTTT
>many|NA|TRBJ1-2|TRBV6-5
CASSSSGYGYTF
TGTGCCAGCAGTTCCTCCGGGTATGGCTACACCTTC
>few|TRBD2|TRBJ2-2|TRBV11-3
CASSSLYRTSPGELFF
TGTGCCAGCAGTTCTCTATATCGGACTAGTCCCGGGGAGCTGTTTTTT
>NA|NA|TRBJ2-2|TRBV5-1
CASSLEYEGGGTEKLFF
TGCGCCAGCAGCTTGGAATACGAAGGGGGTGGCACCGAGAAGCTGTTTTTT